This T cell receptor beta chain was found in a study of blood T cell repertoires in COVID-19. Trimming removed 4 bases from V and 3 bases from J; junction bases left unmatched: 3. The CDR3 runs 14 residues. Looked up from germline, CDR1 is SGHKS and CDR2 is YYEKEE (reference sequence). The assay was immunoSEQ multiplex PCR, and TCRdb's table has in-frame clones only and misses some. The table lists fewer than 85,000 clones, about 83% of them singletons. This clone was seen once. The gene calls are TRBV5-5 and TRBJ2-3, with 9 bases that match TRBD2. Specimen: peripheral blood. The clonotype originates from a woman in her fifties or sixties with acute or convalescent COVID-19. CDR3 protein: CASSPSGITDTQYF. Written as DNA, the CDR3 is TGTGCCAGCAGCCCTAGCGGGATTACAGATACGCAGTATTTT.